Each of the 25 T cell receptor beta chains below was sequenced from the same sample in a study of type 1 regulatory T cells. No antigens are known for them. From the reads, TCRdb called clonotypes with MiXCR, one entry per CDR3 protein. The sample carries 60,000 to 70,000 distinct CDR3 sequences, about 62% recorded once. The sequenced sample was cultured T cells, either the whole culture or a sorted T cell fraction (not recorded which). Indicated subset: Tr1-enriched cell product generated in vitro against host alloantigens. The origin of the receptors is a human donor in good health.

This chain joins TRBV19 and TRBJ2-1; weak D call: TRBD2 (6 bases). CDR1 is LNHDA, CDR2 SQIVND, per germline (reference sequence). V was shortened by 10 bases and J by 0 bases, with 13 bases between the two germline ends. The CDR3 sequence is 14 residues long. CDR3 nucleotide sequence: TGTGCCACCCGCCGGGACTCCTCCTACAATGAGCAGTTCTTC. Amino acids: CATRRDSSYNEQFF.

The chain uses TRBV5-1 and TRBJ1-3; TRBD1 is a possible D gene (5 bases). The CDR3 is 17 residues long. Germline assignment: CDR1 SGHRS and CDR2 YFSETQ. Trimming cost V 0 bases and J 2 bases, with 15 bases left between them. The chain's CDR3 is CASSLDPGTQTGNTIYF. The DNA for the CDR3 is TGCGCCAGCAGCTTGGATCCCGGGACCCAGACTGGAAACACCATATATTTT.

The V call is TRBV20-1, the J call TRBJ2-2; D remains unclear. CDR1 is DFQATT and CDR2 is SNEGSKA in the germline V gene (reference sequence). The CDR3 has 13 residues. The V gene lost 6 bases and the J gene lost 4 bases, with 12 bases spanning the gap. The CDR3 sequence: CSAQIGATGELFF. The CDR3 DNA is TGCAGTGCACAGATAGGCGCCACCGGGGAGCTGTTTTTT.

The chain joins TRBV30 to TRBJ1-2; D ambiguous. The V end was cut by 1 base, the J end by 2 bases, with 14 bases between. The CDR3 is 15 residues long. Per the germline V gene, CDR1 is GTSNPN and CDR2 is SVGIG (reference sequence). The CDR3 bases are TGTGCCTGGAGTGACCCCCATACAACGAACTATGGCTACACCTTC. As protein: CAWSDPHTTNYGYTF.

This clonotype was picked up one time. This chain connects TRBV5-1 to TRBJ2-2, with a tentative D call TRBD2 (5 bases). Trimming removed 2 bases at V and 7 bases at J, with 6 bases between. Germline loops: CDR1 SGHRS, CDR2 YFSETQ. CDR3 length: 12 amino acids. CDR3 protein: CASSFGVGELFF. In DNA form, the CDR3 reads TGCGCCAGCAGCTTCGGGGTCGGGGAGCTGTTTTTT. Supplemented by reference TRBV5-1 and TRBJ2-2, the full variable domain reads KAGVTQTPRYLIKTRGQQVTLSCSPISGHRSVSWYQQTPGQGLQFLFEYFSETQRNKGNFPGRFSGRQFSNSRSEMNVSTLELGDSALYLCASSFGVGELFFGEGSRLTVL.

This clonotype has just a few counts. The rearrangement uses TRBV6-5 and TRBJ2-5; a possible D gene is TRBD1 (6 bases). The CDR3 is 15 amino acids. V was shortened by 5 bases and J by 7 bases, with 20 bases between the two germline ends. CDR1 is MNHEY and CDR2 is SVGAGI in the germline V gene. DNA for the CDR3: TGTGCCAGCAGTCCCCGGACAGATAAAGGGTGGACCCAGTACTTC. Encoded protein: CASSPRTDKGWTQYF.

The J gene is TRBJ2-7, the V gene TRBV2; D tentatively fits TRBD1 or TRBD2 (7 bases each). Germline CDR1 SNHLY, CDR2 FYNNEI. Trimming removed 2 bases from V and 6 bases from J, with 17 bases in between. The CDR3 has 15 residues. The CDR3 coding sequence is TGTGCCAGCAGTGAAAGAGGCAGGGGGGAGGGCGAGCAGTACTTC. Protein product: CASSERGRGEGEQYF.

The J gene is TRBJ1-2, the V gene TRBV7-2, with no clear D. The ends were cut back, 4 bases at V and 0 bases at J, with 15 bases in the middle. CDR3 size: 16 residues. Germline CDR1 reads SGHTA; CDR2 reads FQGNSA. The CDR3 loop reads CASSSRFMAPNYGYTF. The CDR3 region has the DNA TGTGCCAGCAGCTCCAGATTCATGGCGCCTAACTATGGCTACACCTTC.

For this clonotype: One junction end does not reproduce the germline sequence, and a read error may be involved. This chain joins TRBV20-1 and TRBJ2-5; the match to TRBD1 covers 10 bases. This CDR3 spans 15 amino acids. The germline V gene has CDR1 DFQATT and CDR2 SNEGSKA (reference sequence). The DNA of the CDR3 is TGCAGTGCTGGAGAAGACGGGACAGGGGCAGAGACCCAGTACTTC. Residues: CSAGEDGTGAETQYF.

Only a few counts were recorded for this clonotype. This chain connects TRBV14 to TRBJ1-6; 7 nucleotides align to TRBD1. The germline gives CDR1 SGHDN, CDR2 FVKESK. CDR3 size: 13 residues. J gave up 11 bases and V 4 bases, and 5 bases lay outside the gene matches. The CDR3 loop reads CASSRRQGPPLHF. In nucleotides, the CDR3 is TGTGCCAGCAGCCGACGACAGGGTCCACCCCTCCACTTT.

Comment on this clonotype: Relative to the germline gene, one junction end is altered; a read error may explain this. The DNA of the CDR3 is TGCGCCAGCAGTCTGACAGGGTGGAATTCACCCTTCCACTTT. Translating gives CASSLTGWNSPFHF. The chain has TRBV4-1 and TRBJ1-6; 7 bases are a match to TRBD1. Germline lookup yields CDR1 MGHRA and CDR2 YSYEKL. This CDR3 is built from 14 residues.

This rearrangement joins TRBV13 to TRBJ2-1; 11 nucleotides line up with TRBD1. V gave up 6 bases and J gave up 3 bases; unmatched junction bases: 10. Germline V CDR1 and CDR2: PRHDT, FYEKMQ (reference sequence). This CDR3 is 17 amino acids long. This chain's CDR3 is CASRRKSGTGGYNEQFF. The CDR3 nucleotides read TGTGCCAGCAGACGGAAATCTGGGACAGGGGGCTACAATGAGCAGTTCTTC.

The J gene is TRBJ2-7, the V gene TRBV6-2 or TRBV6-3; D possibly corresponds to TRBD2 (6 bases). The CDR3 sequence is 17 residues long. Trimming took off 2 bases at V and 0 bases at J, with 17 bases between the two ends. CDR1 and CDR2 (germline): MNHEY, SVGEGT. CDR3: CASSYQPLASSSYEQYF. CDR3 sequence (DNA): TGTGCCAGCAGTTACCAACCTCTAGCGTCGAGCTCCTACGAGCAGTACTTC.

The V gene is TRBV5-1, the J gene TRBJ2-1; TRBD1 might be the D (6 bases). V lost 4 bases, J lost 7 bases, and 15 bases lay in between. Looked up from germline, CDR1 is SGHRS and CDR2 is YFSETQ. The CDR3 covers 14 residues. CDR3 coding DNA: TGCGCCAGCAGCGTCGAAGGGACAAATAATGAGCAGTTCTTC. Translation gives CASSVEGTNNEQFF.

This clonotype ranks as medium-sized. The chain employs TRBV5-1 and TRBJ2-2; D remains unclear. The germline CDR1 and CDR2 sequences are SGHRS and YFSETQ. Trimming took off 4 bases at V and 5 bases at J, with 6 bases between the two ends. This CDR3 contains 12 residues. CDR3 sequence reads: CASSRDTGELFF. The CDR3 DNA sequence: TGCGCCAGCAGCAGGGATACCGGGGAGCTGTTTTTT.

This clonotype has a handful of counts. The CDR3 DNA follows: TGCGCCAGCAGCAACCGACTAGTCGGGGGAGATACGCAGTATTTT. Protein product: CASSNRLVGGDTQYF. The rearrangement uses TRBV5-1 and TRBJ2-3; D is possibly TRBD2 (6 bases). The germline gives CDR1 SGHRS, CDR2 YFSETQ. The CDR3 sequence is 15 residues long. Trimming cost V 4 bases and J 5 bases, with 17 bases left between them.

The V call is TRBV5-1, the J call TRBJ2-5; D perhaps matches TRBD2 (6 bases). Germline lookup yields CDR1 SGHRS and CDR2 YFSETQ. CDR3 length equals 16 residues. The V end lost 6 bases, the J end lost 0 bases, and 18 bases lay between the germline ends. CDR3 DNA: TGCGCCAGCACAAATGGCTTAGCGGAGTACCAAGAGACCCAGTACTTC. It is translated as CASTNGLAEYQETQYF.

V is TRBV3-1 and J is TRBJ2-7; D is ambiguous. The length of the CDR3 is 13 residues. The V gene lost 0 bases and the J gene lost 6 bases, with 9 bases spanning the gap. CDR1 LGHDT and CDR2 YNNKEL come from the germline V gene (reference sequence). Here the CDR3 DNA reads TGTGCCAGCAGCCAAGATGTGGTATTCGAGCAGTACTTC. This gives the protein CASSQDVVFEQYF.

The genes are TRBV5-1 and TRBJ1-5; possible D gene TRBD1, 5 bases. V gave up 5 bases and J gave up 0 bases, with 6 bases separating them. The CDR3 is made up of 13 amino acids. Germline assignment: CDR1 SGHRS and CDR2 YFSETQ. The CDR3 DNA follows: TGCGCCAGCAGACAGGATAGCAATCAGCCCCAGCATTTT. This codes for CASRQDSNQPQHF.

This clonotype showed up just a few times. V and J are TRBV2 and TRBJ2-1; D not resolved. The germline V gene has CDR1 SNHLY and CDR2 FYNNEI. The CDR3 is 14 amino acids. Trimming cost V 2 bases and J 5 bases, with 10 bases left between them. CDR3 region: CASSERLRNNEQFF. Here the CDR3 DNA reads TGTGCCAGCAGTGAACGGCTACGGAACAATGAGCAGTTCTTC.

The chain uses TRBV24-1 and TRBJ2-3; 7 bases align to TRBD1. Unmatched junction bases numbered 5, after V lost 9 bases and J lost 0 bases. The CDR3 totals 14 residues. CDR1 is KGHDR and CDR2 is SFDVKD in the germline V gene. The CDR3 coding sequence is TGTGCCACCCGGGGACAGATTAGCACAGATACGCAGTATTTT. Its protein product is CATRGQISTDTQYF.

The table lists this clonotype with a count of one. The chain combines TRBV20-1 with TRBJ2-1; D call uncertain. Germline CDR1 and CDR2: DFQATT and SNEGSKA (reference sequence). The germline V and J ends were trimmed by 2 bases and 0 bases, with 14 bases remaining between them. The CDR3 is 16 residues long. This chain's CDR3 is CSARPTQRPSYNEQFF. The CDR3 DNA follows: TGCAGTGCTAGACCAACCCAGCGTCCCTCCTACAATGAGCAGTTCTTC.

V gene TRBV5-4 combines with J gene TRBJ2-7, with 8 nucleotides matching TRBD2. The CDR3 is 15 amino acids. The germline V gene has CDR1 SGHNT and CDR2 YYREEE (reference sequence). V shed 5 bases, J shed 1 base, and the junction held 8 bases outside the gene matches. CDR3 in amino acids: CASSPGLVRSYEQYF. The CDR3 region has the DNA TGTGCCAGCAGTCCGGGACTAGTCAGGTCCTACGAGCAGTACTTC.

The rearrangement uses TRBV5-1 and TRBJ2-7; TRBD2 aligns across 14 bases. The junction had 3 bases not matched to a gene; V was cut back by 4 bases and J by 3 bases. Per germline, CDR1 SGHRS and CDR2 YFSETQ. This CDR3 region has 15 residues. The CDR3 coding sequence is TGCGCCAGCAGCCGGGGACTAGCGGGAGTCTACGAGCAGTACTTC. This gives the protein CASSRGLAGVYEQYF.

V and J are TRBV2 and TRBJ2-1; D gene ambiguous. Deletions cut 1 base from V and 7 bases from J, with 5 bases between. The germline V gene encodes CDR1 SNHLY and CDR2 FYNNEI. The CDR3 runs to 12 residues. Here the CDR3 reads CASSEGPNEQFF. The CDR3 nucleotides read TGTGCCAGCAGTGAAGGGCCAAATGAGCAGTTCTTC.